Described below is a single T cell receptor beta chain sequence and its context. The antigen is unknown. V was cut by 6 bases and J by 7 bases, with 13 bases left in between. The CDR3 totals 14 residues. Germline V lookup: CDR1 SNHLY, CDR2 FYNNEI. The data were taken from a study of T cell responses to AZD1222 COVID-19 vaccine. Looking at the study overall: Second-dose timings of about 4 or about 12 weeks were pooled. Study-wide points: Two doses of AZD1222 preceded a rise in Spike-specific TCR breadth and depth. Among AZD1222 vaccinees, only 6 or 7 were seropositive at baseline. Researchers took repertoire samples only after the peak T cell response had come.

Profiling relied on immunoSEQ multiplex PCR, and the TCRdb table lists in-frame clones only, not all of them. Of about 140,000 clones listed, under 95% were seen once; the top ten hold 1.1% to 1.5%. Specimen: peripheral blood, collected on day 0 of AZD1222 vaccination. The chain couples TRBV2 to TRBJ1-6; D may be TRBD1 (6 bases). The clonotype originates from an adult in good health. The chain's CDR3 is CASRQGGENSPLHF. In nucleotides, the CDR3 is TGTGCCAGCAGACAGGGTGGTGAGAATTCACCCCTCCACTTT.